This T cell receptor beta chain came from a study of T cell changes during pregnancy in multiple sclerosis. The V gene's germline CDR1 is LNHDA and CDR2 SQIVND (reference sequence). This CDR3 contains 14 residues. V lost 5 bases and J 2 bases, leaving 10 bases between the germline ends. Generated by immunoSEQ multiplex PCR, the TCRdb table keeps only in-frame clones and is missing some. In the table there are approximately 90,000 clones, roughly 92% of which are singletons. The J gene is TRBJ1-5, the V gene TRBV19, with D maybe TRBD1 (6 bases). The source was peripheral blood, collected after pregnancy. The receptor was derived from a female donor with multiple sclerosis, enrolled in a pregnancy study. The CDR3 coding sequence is TGTGCCAGTAGTGTACGGACAGGCAATCAGCCCCAGCATTTT. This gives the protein CASSVRTGNQPQHF.